The next 10 T cell receptor beta chains were all read from a single sample in a study of shared clonotypes between healthy human individuals. Clones were read by immunoSEQ multiplex PCR, and TCRdb kept only the in-frame ones, dropping some. This table holds about 110,000 clones, under 70% found once. Specimen: memory CD8+ T cells sorted from blood. Subset denoted: CD45RO+ cells pooled with CCR7-negative TemRA cells. Source of these receptors: a woman between 25 and 40 years old in good health.

This CDR3 is CASTPGGSGNQPQHF. As DNA, the CDR3 is TGTGCCAGCACCCCGGGCGGGAGTGGCAATCAGCCCCAGCATTTT. The chain carries TRBV5-5 and TRBJ1-5; D call uncertain. The ends were cut back, 6 bases at V and 2 bases at J, with 15 bases in the middle. From germline, CDR1 is SGHKS and CDR2 YYEKEE (reference sequence). The CDR3 is 15 amino acids.

This clone has just a few counts. Other DNA sequences in the sample encode the same CDR3. This CDR3 reads CASSQDPGSYEQYF. For the CDR3, the DNA is TGCGCCAGCAGCCAAGATCCAGGCTCCTACGAGCAGTACTTC. This rearrangement joins TRBV4-1 to TRBJ2-7; D remains unclear. Germline lookup yields CDR1 MGHRA and CDR2 YSYEKL. V shed 0 bases and J shed 0 bases, with 6 bases lying between them. The length of the CDR3 is 14 residues.

The V gene is TRBV27, the J gene TRBJ2-3, with 7 bases lining up with TRBD1. CDR1 is MNHEY, CDR2 SMNVEV, per germline (reference sequence). The CDR3 covers 20 residues. V gave up 1 base and J gave up 3 bases; unmatched junction bases: 19. CDR3 in amino acids: CASSLWERTGGGLTTDTQYF. CDR3 coding DNA: TGTGCCAGCAGTTTATGGGAAAGGACAGGAGGAGGATTAACTACAGATACGCAGTATTTT.

This chain connects TRBV9 to TRBJ2-7, with D possibly TRBD2 on 6 matching bases. Per the germline V gene, CDR1 is SGDLS and CDR2 is YYNGEE. The CDR3 extends over 14 amino acids. The V end lost 0 bases, the J end lost 3 bases, and 10 bases lay between the germline ends. The CDR3 DNA sequence: TGTGCCAGCAGCGTAGGCGGGACTTACTACGAGCAGTACTTC. Translating gives CASSVGGTYYEQYF. Full variable domain (missing parts from reference TRBV9 and TRBJ2-7): DSGVTQTPKHLITATGQRVTLRCSPRSGDLSVYWYQQSLDQGLQFLIQYYNGEERAKGNILERFSAQQFPDLHSELNLSSLELGDSALYFCASSVGGTYYEQYFGPGTRLTVT.

CDR3 DNA: TGTGCCAGCAGTTTCACGACAGGGAACGAGCAGTACTTC. Translating gives CASSFTTGNEQYF. The chain links TRBV27 to TRBJ2-7, with 7 bases aligning to TRBD1. Germline-derived CDR1 and CDR2 are MNHEY and SMNVEV (reference sequence). V lost 3 bases to trimming and J lost 5 bases; unmatched junction nucleotides: 4. The length of the CDR3 is 13 residues.

The V call is TRBV27, the J call TRBJ2-1; TRBD2 matches at 9 bases. Germline lookup yields CDR1 MNHEY and CDR2 SMNVEV (reference sequence). V was clipped by 5 bases and J by 1 base; unmatched bases: 9. The CDR3 contains 17 residues. CDR3 in amino acids: CASSLSIAGESYNEQFF. CDR3 nucleotide sequence: TGTGCCAGCAGTCTGAGCATAGCGGGAGAATCCTACAATGAGCAGTTCTTC.

The V and J genes are TRBV4-1 and TRBJ1-2; D remains ambiguous. Trimming left V 0 bases short and J 6 bases short, with 11 bases between. Germline V gives CDR1 MGHRA, CDR2 YSYEKL. The CDR3 covers 14 residues. The DNA for the CDR3 is TGCGCCAGCAGCCAAGAATTCCAGGTTAATGGCTACACCTTC. It is translated as CASSQEFQVNGYTF.

V usage is TRBV29-1 and J usage is TRBJ1-1; D is perhaps TRBD1 (5 bases). Germline loops: CDR1 SQVTM, CDR2 ANQGSEA. CDR3 size: 12 residues. V lost 4 bases to trimming and J lost 3 bases, with 9 bases between them. The CDR3 bases are TGCAGCGTTGCCGGGGGAGACACTGAAGCTTTCTTT. Encoded protein: CSVAGGDTEAFF.

This sequence joins TRBV5-1 and TRBJ2-5; 7 bases map to TRBD1. This CDR3 is 14 amino acids long. The V segment lost 4 bases and the J segment 3 bases; nucleotides outside the gene matches: 6. Germline CDR1 reads SGHRS; CDR2 reads YFSETQ. For the CDR3, the DNA is TGCGCCAGCAGCCCCGGGACAGCAAAAGAGACCCAGTACTTC. Translated: CASSPGTAKETQYF.

The chain recombines TRBV5-6 with TRBJ2-7; TRBD2 matches at 7 bases. This CDR3 spans 12 amino acids. Germline lookup yields CDR1 SGHDT and CDR2 YYEEEE. V lost 3 bases, J lost 6 bases, and 3 bases stayed unmatched. CDR3: CASSSGLSEQYF. The CDR3 DNA reads TGTGCCAGCAGCTCGGGACTATCCGAGCAGTACTTC. Based on the CDR3 plus reference TRBV5-6 and TRBJ2-7, the full variable domain is DAGVTQSPTHLIKTRGQQVTLRCSPKSGHDTVSWYQQALGQGPQFIFQYYEEEERQRGNFPDRFSGHQFPNYSSELNVNALLLGDSALYLCASSSGLSEQYFGPGTRLTVT.